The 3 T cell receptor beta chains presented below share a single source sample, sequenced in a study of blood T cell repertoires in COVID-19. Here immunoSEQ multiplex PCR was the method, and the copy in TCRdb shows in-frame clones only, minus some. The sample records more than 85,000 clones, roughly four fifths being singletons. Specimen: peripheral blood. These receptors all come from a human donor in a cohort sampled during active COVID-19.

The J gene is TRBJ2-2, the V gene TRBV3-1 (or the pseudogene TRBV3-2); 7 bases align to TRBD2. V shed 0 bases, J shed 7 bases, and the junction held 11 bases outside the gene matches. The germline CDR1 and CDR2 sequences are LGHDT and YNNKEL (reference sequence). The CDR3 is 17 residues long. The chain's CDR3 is CASSQDLGRSMGGELFF. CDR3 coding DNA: TGTGCCAGCAGCCAAGATCTCGGGAGGTCGATGGGCGGGGAGCTGTTTTTT.

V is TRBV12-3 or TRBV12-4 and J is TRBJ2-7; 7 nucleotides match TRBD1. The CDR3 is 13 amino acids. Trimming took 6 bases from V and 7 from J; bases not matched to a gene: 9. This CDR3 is CASSPGRGREQYF. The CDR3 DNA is TGTGCCAGCAGCCCCGGCAGGGGGAGAGAGCAGTACTTC.

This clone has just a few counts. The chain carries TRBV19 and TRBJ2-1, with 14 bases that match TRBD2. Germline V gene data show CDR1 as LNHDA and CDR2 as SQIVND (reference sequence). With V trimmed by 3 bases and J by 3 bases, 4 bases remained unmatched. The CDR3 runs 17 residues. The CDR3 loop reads CASSMTSGGERYNEQFF. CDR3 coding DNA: TGTGCCAGTAGTATGACTAGCGGGGGGGAACGCTACAATGAGCAGTTCTTC. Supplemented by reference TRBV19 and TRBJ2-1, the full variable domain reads DGGITQSPKYLFRKEGQNVTLSCEQNLNHDAMYWYRQDPGQGLRLIYYSQIVNDFQKGDIAEGYSVSREKKESFPLTVTSAQKNPTAFYLCASSMTSGGERYNEQFFGPGTRLTVL.